The text below deals with one T cell receptor beta chain. Its antigen has not been determined. The sample holds no much larger clone one base away, and base qualities are not on file. The data originate from a study of memory CD4+ T cells and cytomegalovirus serostatus (dated by TCRdb to about 2019). Notes on the research overall: The cohort comprised some 35 healthy Belgian adults, 9 CMV seropositive and some 24 CMV seronegative. To replicate a published TCR-based CMV serostatus classifier, the study sequenced CD4+ memory TCRbeta repertoires from a Belgian cohort whose cytomegalovirus serostatus was known.

A FACSAria II was used to sort memory CD4+ T cells, defined as single viable CD3+CD4+CD8-CD45RO+ cells. CMV serostatus was determined using a Roche Elecsys assay that detects serum IgG against CMV pp150, pp28, p38 and p52. After the samples were thawed, total CD4+ T cells were enriched through positive selection using CD4 magnetic microbeads. The samples came from a separate study whose specific focus was interrogating the CD4+ T cell memory repertoire. Following standard operating procedures, peripheral blood mononuclear cells were isolated and cryopreserved, while serum was kept at -80 degrees C. CD3-PerCP (BW264/56), CD4-APC (RPA-T4), CD45RO-PE (UCHT1) and CD8-Pacific Orange (3B5) antibodies were used for staining, and non-viable cells were excluded with Sytox blue. The Quick-DNA Microprep Kit was used to extract genomic DNA from the sorted cells. Amplification of TCRbeta DNA was done with the immunoSEQ hsTCRbeta kit, following the protocol from the manufacturer. TCRbeta libraries were sequenced on an Illumina MiSeq instrument. As for the original processing: After out-of-frame sequences were removed, 2,204,828 distinct TCRbeta sequences remained, averaging approximately 67,000 per individual. Each individual was scored according to the count of 164 previously reported CMV-associated TCRbeta sequences and the total productive distinct TCRbeta count. A beta-binomial model was reimplemented in Python, and scikit-learn random forests with default parameters were trained on US cohort data. On the Belgian cohort, classifier performance was reported as the median AUC, along with percentile confidence intervals, across 10,000 bootstrap iterations. Here the immuneACCESS table is served through TCRdb, limited to in-frame sequences with V and J called. Missing clones are a known gap in these copies; in checked studies unresolved V genes cover under half, and the rest lacks a known reason. Clone size and the V and J calls come from that table; the DNA yielded D and trimming. The sample data list 84,000 or so clones, and 65% to 85% of these were observed just once. Less than 0.85% of the sample goes to the ten largest clones.

The junction carries 15 bases between V and J, which are trimmed by 4 bases and 6 bases respectively. CDR1 and CDR2 are drawn from the germline V gene: MNHNS, SASEGT. From its cysteine to its phenylalanine, the CDR3 spans 14 amino acids. The kept DNA is CDR3 alone, 42 bases in frame from the first base. Broader findings and caveats from the paper: On the Belgian cohort, the classifier based on the original framework reached a median bootstrapped AUC of roughly 0.94, with a 95% CI of 0.76-1.00. Only CD4+CD45RO+ memory cells were sequenced, in contrast to the original study, which included naive and memory CD4+ and CD8+ populations. Results were interpreted as suggesting that the CMV-associated TCR signature is largely present in the CD4+ memory repertoire. Among the 150 or so previously reported CMV-associated TCRbeta sequences, approximately 70 showed up in the CD4+ memory repertoires, with each one found in between one and five individuals. For CMV serostatus prediction, a median bootstrapped AUC of about 0.94 was reached with the original framework, and a median bootstrapped AUC of about 0.89 was reached with a US-trained random forest.

The receptor was derived from an adult in good health and CMV-seronegative. The material sequenced was memory CD4+ T cells from blood. The chain uses TRBV6-1 and TRBJ1-1; no confident D gene assignment can be made. The CDR3 is CASSADPQAPEAFF. The DNA reads TGTGCCAGCAGTGCAGACCCCCAGGCCCCTGAAGCTTTCTTT.